These 18 T cell receptor beta chains share one sample of origin, sequenced in a study of blood T cell repertoires in COVID-19. TCRdb's copy holds only in-frame clones and misses some; the assay was immunoSEQ multiplex PCR. The sample has around 200,000 clones; 70% to 90% are singletons. Material for sequencing was peripheral blood. These receptors all stem from a man aged 65 to 79 with active or convalescent COVID-19.

V and J are TRBV28 and TRBJ1-1; no firm D call. This CDR3 comprises 13 residues. Germline V lookup: CDR1 MDHEN, CDR2 SYDVKM. The V end lost 8 bases, the J end lost 0 bases, and 10 bases lay between the germline ends. The CDR3 spells CASFTVMNTEAFF. CDR3 nucleotide sequence: TGTGCCAGCTTTACAGTCATGAACACTGAAGCTTTCTTT. The whole variable domain, remainder taken from reference TRBV28 and TRBJ1-1, is DVKVTQSSRYLVKRTGEKVFLECVQDMDHENMFWYRQDPGLGLRLIYFSYDVKMKEKGDIPEGYSVSREKKERFSLILESASTNQTSMYLCASFTVMNTEAFFGQGTRLTVV.

The chain links TRBV6-2 or TRBV6-3 to TRBJ1-5; D gene ambiguous. The germline V and J ends were trimmed by 5 bases and 5 bases, with 13 bases remaining between them. The CDR3 covers 14 residues. The V gene's germline CDR1 is MNHEY and CDR2 SVGEGT. The CDR3 region is CASSPGADYQPQHF. The CDR3 nucleotides are TGTGCCAGCAGTCCGGGAGCCGATTATCAGCCCCAGCATTTT.

V usage is TRBV10-3 and J usage is TRBJ2-3; D is unclear. The CDR3 length is 12 residues. Germline V CDR1 and CDR2: ENHRY, SYGVKD. With 6 bases removed from V and 0 bases from J, the gap between germline ends came to 4 bases. CDR3: CAISGSTDTQYF. The CDR3 DNA sequence: TGTGCCATCAGCGGGAGCACAGATACGCAGTATTTT.

The V gene is TRBV7-2, the J gene TRBJ1-6; the D is unclear. Trimming removed 7 bases at V and 6 bases at J, with 7 bases between. CDR3 size: 12 residues. The germline CDR1 and CDR2 sequences are SGHTA and FQGNSA. In DNA form, the CDR3 reads TGTGCCAGCAAACTGTCTAATTCACCCCTCCACTTT. Encoded protein: CASKLSNSPLHF.

The chain is built from TRBV6-5 and TRBJ1-5, with TRBD1 matching over 9 bases. The CDR3 contains 14 residues. V shed 5 bases, J shed 7 bases, and the junction held 6 bases outside the gene matches. The germline V gene encodes CDR1 MNHEY and CDR2 SVGAGI. The CDR3 DNA is TGTGCCAGCAGTCCGGACAGGGGTGGGCAGCCCCAGCATTTT. This codes for CASSPDRGGQPQHF.

The gene calls are TRBV6-5 and TRBJ2-1, with 11 positions matching TRBD2. Looked up from germline, CDR1 is MNHEY and CDR2 is SVGAGI. V shed 3 bases, J shed 8 bases, and the junction held 9 bases outside the gene matches. CDR3 length: 16 amino acids. CDR3 DNA sequence: TGTGCCAGCAGTTATCTCACTAGCGGGAGAAGCTATGAGCAGTTCTTC. Protein product: CASSYLTSGRSYEQFF.

This clone came up once. The rearrangement uses TRBV7-3 and TRBJ2-1; D might be TRBD1 (6 bases). V lost 6 bases to trimming and J lost 9 bases, with 9 bases between them. Germline CDR1 is SGHTA and CDR2 is FQGTGA. CDR3 length: 11 amino acids. The CDR3 DNA is TGTGCCAGCAGTCCAGGGGTTGAGCAGTTCTTC. It codes for CASSPGVEQFF.

This clone appeared a single time. One junction end does not reproduce the germline sequence, and a read error may be involved. The CDR3 reads CASGLDGIAGAGANVLTF. CDR3 coding DNA: TGTGCCAGCGGCTTGGACGGGATAGCGGGAGCTGGGGCCAACGTCCTGACTTTC. V and J are TRBV7-2 and TRBJ2-6, with 9 bases identical to TRBD2. This CDR3 has 18 amino acids. Germline CDR1 and CDR2: SGHTA and FQGNSA.

This rearrangement joins TRBV7-9 to TRBJ1-2; 8 bases map to TRBD1. The CDR3 spans 13 residues. CDR1 SEHNR and CDR2 FQNEAQ come from the germline V gene (reference sequence). J lost 6 bases, V lost 5 bases, and 5 bases had no gene match. Written as DNA, the CDR3 is TGTGCCAGCAGCCTGACAGGGGTGGATGGCTACACCTTC. This codes for CASSLTGVDGYTF.

CDR3 DNA: TGTGCCAGCAGCCCTATCAAGGACACAGGCGAGCAGTACTTC. Translated, it gives CASSPIKDTGEQYF. The rearrangement uses TRBV7-2 and TRBJ2-7; possible D gene TRBD1, 5 bases. V dropped 5 bases and J dropped 6 bases, with 17 bases sitting between them. The germline V gene encodes CDR1 SGHTA and CDR2 FQGNSA. This CDR3 has 14 residues.

V and J are TRBV19 and TRBJ2-3; D remains unclear. Trimming took 5 bases from V and 3 from J, leaving 15 bases between them. The CDR3 consists of 15 residues. Germline loops: CDR1 LNHDA, CDR2 SQIVND (reference sequence). Here the CDR3 reads CASSARTRRTDTQYF. CDR3 bases: TGTGCCAGTAGTGCCCGCACGAGGCGAACAGATACGCAGTATTTT.

The chain couples TRBV3-1 (or the pseudogene TRBV3-2) to TRBJ2-5; TRBD2 might be the D (6 bases). V lost 4 bases and J lost 5, with 17 bases in between. There are 15 residues in the CDR3. Germline V CDR1 and CDR2: LGHDT, YNNKEL (reference sequence). This chain's CDR3 is CASSPGLPLGETQYF. CDR3 sequence (DNA): TGTGCCAGCAGCCCCGGACTACCACTGGGGGAGACCCAGTACTTC.

J is TRBJ2-7 and V is TRBV18; possible D gene TRBD2, 5 bases. V lost 0 bases and J lost 5, with 8 bases in between. Germline CDR1 is KGHSH and CDR2 is LQKENI. The CDR3 is 13 amino acids. This CDR3 is CASSPPSGDEQYF. The CDR3 region has the DNA TGTGCCAGCTCACCACCGTCCGGGGACGAGCAGTACTTC.

In its sample, this clone was seen a few times. Here the CDR3 DNA reads TGTGCCAGCACGTCGGGACAGGGAACCTACGAGCAGTACTTC. As protein: CASTSGQGTYEQYF. This chain joins TRBV6-6 and TRBJ2-7; 9 bases are shared with TRBD1. Germline loops: CDR1 MNHNY, CDR2 SVGAGI (reference sequence). CDR3 length: 14 amino acids. With V trimmed by 7 bases and J by 2 bases, 6 bases remained unmatched.

The genes are TRBV7-8 and TRBJ1-1; the D is unclear. The V gene's germline CDR1 is SGHVS and CDR2 FQNEAQ. The length of the CDR3 is 14 residues. Trimming took 2 bases from V and 4 from J, leaving 11 bases between them. The CDR3 DNA follows: TGTGCCAGCAGCTTACGGGATGGTAGCACTGAAGCTTTCTTT. Translated, it gives CASSLRDGSTEAFF.

This chain links TRBV20-1 with TRBJ1-1; the match to TRBD1 covers 7 bases. The CDR3 has 11 amino acids. Germline lookup yields CDR1 DFQATT and CDR2 SNEGSKA (reference sequence). CDR3 loop: CGQGVNTEAFF. CDR3 bases: TGCGGCCAGGGGGTGAACACTGAAGCTTTCTTT.

This clone was seen once. The J gene is TRBJ2-7, the V gene TRBV9, with D perhaps matching TRBD1 (5 bases). The germline V and J ends were trimmed by 0 bases and 4 bases, with 17 bases remaining between them. The CDR3 consists of 16 residues. Germline V gives CDR1 SGDLS, CDR2 YYNGEE. The CDR3 bases are TGTGCCAGCAGCGTAGCTACGGGCCCTGGGGCATACGAGCAGTACTTC. Translated, it gives CASSVATGPGAYEQYF.

The V and J genes are TRBV28 and TRBJ2-1, with TRBD1 matching over 7 bases. Losses at the gene ends were 6 bases for V and 12 bases for J; bases not matched to a gene: 8. This CDR3 has 12 residues. The germline V gene encodes CDR1 MDHEN and CDR2 SYDVKM. The CDR3 region is CASSLHPGGQFF. CDR3 DNA: TGTGCCAGCAGCCTACATCCAGGGGGGCAGTTCTTC. Based on the CDR3 plus reference TRBV28 and TRBJ2-1, the full variable domain is DVKVTQSSRYLVKRTGEKVFLECVQDMDHENMFWYRQDPGLGLRLIYFSYDVKMKEKGDIPEGYSVSREKKERFSLILESASTNQTSMYLCASSLHPGGQFFGPGTRLTVL.